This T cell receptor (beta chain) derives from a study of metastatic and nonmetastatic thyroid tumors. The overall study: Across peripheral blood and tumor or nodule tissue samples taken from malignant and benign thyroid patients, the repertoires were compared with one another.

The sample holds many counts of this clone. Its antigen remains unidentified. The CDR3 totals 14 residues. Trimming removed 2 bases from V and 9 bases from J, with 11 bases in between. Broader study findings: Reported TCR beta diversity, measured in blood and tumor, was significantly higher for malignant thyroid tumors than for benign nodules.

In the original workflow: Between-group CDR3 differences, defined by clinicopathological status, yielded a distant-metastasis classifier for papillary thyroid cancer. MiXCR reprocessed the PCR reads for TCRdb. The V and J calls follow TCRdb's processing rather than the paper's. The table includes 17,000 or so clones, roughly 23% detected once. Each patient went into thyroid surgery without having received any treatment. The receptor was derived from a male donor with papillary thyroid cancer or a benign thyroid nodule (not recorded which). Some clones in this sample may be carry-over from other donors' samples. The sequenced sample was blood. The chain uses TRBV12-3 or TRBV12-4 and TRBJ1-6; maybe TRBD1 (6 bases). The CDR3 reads CASSLMGGGSPLHF. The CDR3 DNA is TGTGCCAGCAGTTTAATGGGGGGCGGTTCACCCCTCCACTTT.